This TCR beta chain comes out of a study of T cells in Graves' hyperthyroidism and ophthalmopathy. Regarding the study as a whole: Among thyroid clonotypes expanded above 0.001, most also appeared in blood.

The PBMCs were sourced from fresh peripheral blood (about 9.7 ml). As concerns this clonotype: Its cognate antigen is unknown.

It was RNA transcripts that yielded the amplified TCR beta CDR3 regions. Primed by the HTBI set, a first-round RT-PCR was run on the TCR CDR3. Via MiXCR, TCRdb re-called the multiplex PCR reads, giving one row per CDR3 protein. The sample comprises under 550,000 distinct CDR3 sequences, just under 20% of which are singletons, and about 45% rests with the top ten. This CDR3 has 13 amino acids. The germline gives CDR1 SGHNT, CDR2 YYREEE (reference sequence). Unmatched junction bases numbered 3, after V lost 2 bases and J lost 6 bases. The chain has TRBV5-4 and TRBJ2-7; TRBD2 agrees at 9 bases. This clonotype was sampled from a man aged 35 to 55 with Graves' ophthalmopathy. The sequenced sample was blood. CDR3 residues: CASSLRTSVEQYF. DNA for the CDR3: TGTGCCAGCAGCTTAAGGACTAGCGTCGAGCAGTACTTC.